This TCR beta chain was found in a study of identical twins (dated by TCRdb to 2016 to 2018). In terms of the full investigation: The study deep-sequenced TCR alpha and beta repertoires from monozygotic twins, unrelated adults of various ages and cord blood to test whether fetal clonotypes persist. Replicate twin experiments were performed at different times using different library preparation protocols to rule out contamination. The full study reports these points: Zero-insertion analyses could be partly confounded by invariant T cells such as MAIT and iNKT, although diverse VJ usage argued against such confounding for most clonotypes. Fewer insertions were carried by abundant cord blood beta clonotypes, a similar but weaker trend appeared in young adult naive repertoires, and no such trend appeared in memory repertoires. A weaker excess of twin sharing was found in beta out-of-frame sequences because the signal-to-noise ratio was lowered by fewer shared sequences. Compared with coincidental sharing between unrelated individuals, an excess of low generation-probability sequences was observed among out-of-frame TCR alpha sequences shared between twins. Because the same donors could not be followed over many years, the conclusions relied on cross-sectional statistical analysis. In monozygotic twins, out-of-frame TCR alpha sharing was systematically underestimated by recombination models, although the models agreed with sharing between unrelated individuals.

The CDR3 goes from the cysteine to the phenylalanine over 11 residues. The read is trimmed to its CDR3 DNA, 33 bases read in frame from base 1. A distance of 9 bases separates the germline ends of V and J, which lose 6 bases and 6 bases respectively. Based on the germline V gene, the CDR1 and CDR2 sequences are MNHEY and SVGEGT. This clonotype occurred many times. Its recognized antigen is unknown. No much larger clone is present one base from it, and per-base qualities are unavailable. Only healthy Caucasian donors were included. Using Miltenyi CD45RO+ enrichment and human naive T-cell isolation kits, memory (CD45RO+) and naive T cells were isolated from PBMC. Library prep was done by 5' RACE. Instrument used: Illumina HiSeq 2000. A universal primer binding site was added through template switching, and the final cDNA carried a unique molecular identifier so that TCR cDNA molecules could be counted accurately. Specific primers in the conserved constant-segment region were used to synthesize first-strand cDNA for the TCR alpha and beta chains. To control for contamination, every cDNA library carried two barcodes: a SMART-Mk sample barcode plus Illumina barcodes. TruSeq adapter sequences and Illumina sample barcodes were added in two successive PCR steps. Sequencing of the TCR alpha and beta cDNA libraries was done on the Illumina HiSeq platform using custom primers. As for the original processing: MiGEC processed the raw reads to extract unique molecular identifiers, while MiXCR was used to determine the CDR3 positions. Recombination models were inferred per individual with the repgenHMM and IGoR tools using an EM algorithm. Shared clonotypes were analyzed with the tcR package in R, and sharing was normalized by the product of cloneset sizes. To study raw recombination free of thymic and clonal selection effects, out-of-frame nonproductive sequences were analyzed. TCRdb took the public reads, trimmed them with fastp at Q25, ran MiXCR for clone calling and kept in-frame beta chains. Entries that share a CDR3 protein sequence are merged under the most common genes and DNA. TCRdb assigned the V and J calls; the authors' analysis was not used. This sample has 240,000 or so distinct CDR3 sequences in its table, and over 9.5% of those were observed once. The ten largest clones represent approximately 9.1% of the sample.

Sample: memory T cells sorted from blood. The cell subset or site label, as the study defines it: CD45RO+ enriched T cells. The rearranged segments are TRBV6-2 or TRBV6-3 and TRBJ2-7; TRBD1 could be the D gene, as 6 bases match. The receptor was derived from a man in his forties or fifties in good health. The DNA reads as follows: TGTGCCAGCAGAGCCAGGGGCGAGCAGTACTTC. This codes for CASRARGEQYF.